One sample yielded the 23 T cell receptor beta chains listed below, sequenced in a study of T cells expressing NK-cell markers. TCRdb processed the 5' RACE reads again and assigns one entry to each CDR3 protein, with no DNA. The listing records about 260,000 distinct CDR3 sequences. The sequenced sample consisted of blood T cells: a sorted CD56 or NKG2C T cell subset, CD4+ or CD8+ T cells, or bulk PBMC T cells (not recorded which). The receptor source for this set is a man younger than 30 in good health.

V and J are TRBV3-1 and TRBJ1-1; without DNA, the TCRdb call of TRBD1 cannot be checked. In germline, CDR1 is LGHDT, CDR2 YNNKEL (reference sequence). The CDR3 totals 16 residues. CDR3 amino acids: CASSQGTGFGNTEAFF.

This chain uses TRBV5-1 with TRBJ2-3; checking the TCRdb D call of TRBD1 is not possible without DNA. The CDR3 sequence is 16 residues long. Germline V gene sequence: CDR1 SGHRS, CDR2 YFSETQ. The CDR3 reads CASSLSSAGPADTQYF.

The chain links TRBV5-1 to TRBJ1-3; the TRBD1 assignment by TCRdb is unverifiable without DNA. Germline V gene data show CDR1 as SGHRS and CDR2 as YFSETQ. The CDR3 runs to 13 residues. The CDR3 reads CASSVGQGNTIYF.

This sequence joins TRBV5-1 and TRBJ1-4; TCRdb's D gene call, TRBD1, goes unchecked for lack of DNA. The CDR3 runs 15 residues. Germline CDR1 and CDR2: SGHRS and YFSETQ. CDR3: CASTDTAATNEKLFF.

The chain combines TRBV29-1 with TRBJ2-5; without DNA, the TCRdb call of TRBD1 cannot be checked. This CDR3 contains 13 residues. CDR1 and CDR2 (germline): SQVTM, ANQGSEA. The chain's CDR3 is CSVVARQGMTQYF.

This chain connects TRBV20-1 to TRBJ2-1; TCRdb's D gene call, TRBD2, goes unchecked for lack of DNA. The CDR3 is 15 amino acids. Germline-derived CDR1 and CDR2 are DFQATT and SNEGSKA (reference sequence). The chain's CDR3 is CSAREGSGSFREQFF.

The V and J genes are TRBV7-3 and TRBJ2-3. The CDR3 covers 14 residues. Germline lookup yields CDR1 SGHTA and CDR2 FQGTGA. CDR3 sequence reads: CASSLEGYPDTQYF.

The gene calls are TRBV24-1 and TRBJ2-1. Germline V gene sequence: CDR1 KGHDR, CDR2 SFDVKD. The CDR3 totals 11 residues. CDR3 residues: CATSDHGEQFF.

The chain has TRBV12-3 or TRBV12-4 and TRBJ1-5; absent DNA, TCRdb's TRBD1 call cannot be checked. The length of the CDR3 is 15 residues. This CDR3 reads CASSLTGADNQPQHF.

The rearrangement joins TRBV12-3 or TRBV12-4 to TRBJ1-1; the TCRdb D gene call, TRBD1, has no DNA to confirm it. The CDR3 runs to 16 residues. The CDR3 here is CASSVTGTGFNTEAFF.

CDR3 residues: CSARDRRGQSNQPQHF. This rearrangement joins TRBV20-1 to TRBJ1-5; TCRdb names TRBD1, which stays unverified in the absence of DNA. CDR1 is DFQATT and CDR2 is SNEGSKA in the germline V gene (reference sequence). The CDR3 totals 16 residues.

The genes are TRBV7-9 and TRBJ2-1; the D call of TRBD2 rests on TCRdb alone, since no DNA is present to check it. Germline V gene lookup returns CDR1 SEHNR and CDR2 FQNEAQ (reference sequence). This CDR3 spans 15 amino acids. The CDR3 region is CASSLDGGGLNEQFF.

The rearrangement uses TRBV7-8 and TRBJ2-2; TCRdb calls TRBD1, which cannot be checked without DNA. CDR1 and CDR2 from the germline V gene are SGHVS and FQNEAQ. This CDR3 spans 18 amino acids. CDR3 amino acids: CASSLGPWQGVGTGELFF.

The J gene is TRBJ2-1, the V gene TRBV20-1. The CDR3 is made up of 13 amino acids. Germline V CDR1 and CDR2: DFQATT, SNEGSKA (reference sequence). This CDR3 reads CSARGHLYNEQFF.

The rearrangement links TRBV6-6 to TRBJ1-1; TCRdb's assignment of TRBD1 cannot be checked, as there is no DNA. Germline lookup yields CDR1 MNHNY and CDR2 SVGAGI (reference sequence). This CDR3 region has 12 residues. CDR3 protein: CASRVGQGFAFF.

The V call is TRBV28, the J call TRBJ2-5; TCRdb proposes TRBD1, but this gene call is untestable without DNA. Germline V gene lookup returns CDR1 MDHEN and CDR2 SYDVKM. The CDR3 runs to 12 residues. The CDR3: CASRQGAGTQYF.

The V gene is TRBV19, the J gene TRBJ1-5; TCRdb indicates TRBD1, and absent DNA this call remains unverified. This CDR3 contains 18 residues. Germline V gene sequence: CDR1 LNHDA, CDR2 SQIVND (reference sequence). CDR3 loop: CASSMRGTAGNSNQPQHF.

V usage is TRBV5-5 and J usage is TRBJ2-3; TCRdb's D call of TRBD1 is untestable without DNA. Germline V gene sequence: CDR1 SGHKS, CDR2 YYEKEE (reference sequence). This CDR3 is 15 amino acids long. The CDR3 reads CASSLEYWGTDTQYF.

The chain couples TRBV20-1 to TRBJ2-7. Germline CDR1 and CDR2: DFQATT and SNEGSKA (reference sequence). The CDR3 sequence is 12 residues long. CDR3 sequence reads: CSARVSPHEQYF.

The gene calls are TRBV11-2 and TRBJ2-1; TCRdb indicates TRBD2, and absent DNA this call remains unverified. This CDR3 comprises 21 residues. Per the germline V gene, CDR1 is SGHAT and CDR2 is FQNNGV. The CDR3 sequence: CASSLVRREALPTTKHNEQFF.

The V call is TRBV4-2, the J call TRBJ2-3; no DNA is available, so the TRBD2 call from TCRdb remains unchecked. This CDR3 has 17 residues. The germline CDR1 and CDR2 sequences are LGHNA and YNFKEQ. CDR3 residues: CASSREGQPLYTDTQYF.

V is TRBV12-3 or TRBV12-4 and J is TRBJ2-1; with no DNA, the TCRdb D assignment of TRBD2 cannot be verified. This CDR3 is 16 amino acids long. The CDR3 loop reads CASSLGTSGRLGEQFF.

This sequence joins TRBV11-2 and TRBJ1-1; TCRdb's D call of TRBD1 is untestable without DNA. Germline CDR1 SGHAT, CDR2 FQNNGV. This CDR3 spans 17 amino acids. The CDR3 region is CASSRLGVGLMNTEAFF.